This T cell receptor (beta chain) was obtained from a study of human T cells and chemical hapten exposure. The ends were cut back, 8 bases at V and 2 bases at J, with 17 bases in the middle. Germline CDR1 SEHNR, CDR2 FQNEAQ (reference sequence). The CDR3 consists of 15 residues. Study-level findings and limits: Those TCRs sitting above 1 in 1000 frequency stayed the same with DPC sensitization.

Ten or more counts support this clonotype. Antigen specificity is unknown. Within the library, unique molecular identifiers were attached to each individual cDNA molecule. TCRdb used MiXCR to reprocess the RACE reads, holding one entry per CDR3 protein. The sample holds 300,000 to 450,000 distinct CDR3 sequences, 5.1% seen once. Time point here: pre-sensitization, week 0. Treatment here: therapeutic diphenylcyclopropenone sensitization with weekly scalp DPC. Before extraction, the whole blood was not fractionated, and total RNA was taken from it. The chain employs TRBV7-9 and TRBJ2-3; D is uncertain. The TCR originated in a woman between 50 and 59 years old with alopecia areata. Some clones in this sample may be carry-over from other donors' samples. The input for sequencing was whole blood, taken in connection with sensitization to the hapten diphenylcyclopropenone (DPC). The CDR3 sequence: CASSLGSGFTDTQYF. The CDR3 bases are TGTGCCAGCTCTCTGGGTTCTGGATTCACAGATACGCAGTATTTT.